These T cell receptor beta chains were read from a single sample in a study of blood T cell repertoires in COVID-19. Only in-frame clones appear in the TCRdb table, and some are missing; sequencing was by immunoSEQ multiplex PCR. Of 200,000 to 250,000 clones in the sample, approximately 90% were seen once. What was sequenced was peripheral blood. The receptors originated from a man in his thirties or forties with COVID-19, enrolled during active disease. CDR3s include the opening cysteine and the closing phenylalanine or tryptophan. The order of the fields is clone size, V gene, CDR3 length, D gene, J gene, CDR3 protein, CDR3 DNA. A D gene is named only where the DNA matches it firmly. Not all rows give a size; the values are once, few, many and, for expanded clones, a class.

>once|TRBV5-1|14|.|TRBJ1-1
CASSRDIRNTEAFF
TGCGCCAGCAGCCGGGACATCCGAAACACTGAAGCTTTCTTT
>once|TRBV5-5|13|TRBD1|TRBJ1-4
CASSLGSGGVLFF
TGTGCCAGCAGCTTGGGTTCAGGGGGCGTACTGTTTTTT
>.|TRBV5-1|15|.|TRBJ2-1
CASTYQASSYNEQFF
TGCGCCAGCACGTACCAGGCGTCCTCCTACAATGAGCAGTTCTTC
>once|TRBV7-9|17|TRBD2|TRBJ2-1
CASSLALAGGKYNEQFF
TGTGCCAGCAGCTTAGCGCTAGCGGGAGGGAAATACAATGAGCAGTTCTTC
>.|TRBV15|17|TRBD1|TRBJ2-6
CATSSRSGTGGANVLTF
TGTGCCACCAGCAGCCGGTCGGGGACAGGGGGGGCCAACGTCCTGACTTTC
>.|TRBV7-9|13|.|TRBJ1-2
CASSSNEYYGYTF
TGTGCCAGCAGCTCAAACGAGTACTATGGCTACACCTTC
>few|TRBV7-3|13|TRBD1|TRBJ1-2
CASSLMDRGDYTF
TGTGCCAGCAGCTTAATGGACAGGGGTGACTACACCTTC
>.|TRBV5-1|14|TRBD1|TRBJ1-2
CASSLGDRNYGYTF
TGCGCCAGCAGCTTGGGGGACAGGAACTATGGCTACACCTTC
>few|TRBV7-9|15|TRBD2|TRBJ2-7
CASSLAAGGSYEQYF
TGTGCCAGCAGCTTAGCGGCGGGAGGGTCCTACGAGCAGTACTTC
>.|TRBV20-1|11|.|TRBJ2-7
CSARRSNEQYF
TGCAGTGCTAGACGGTCAAACGAGCAGTACTTC
>few|TRBV24-1|15|TRBD1|TRBJ2-1
CATSERDRGRDEQFF
TGTGCCACCAGTGAAAGGGACAGGGGCCGGGATGAGCAGTTCTTC
>.|TRBV7-8|15|TRBD1|TRBJ1-2
CASSLTGQGYYGYTF
TGTGCCAGCAGCTTAACGGGACAGGGTTACTATGGCTACACCTTC
>.|TRBV30|18|TRBD2|TRBJ2-3
CAWSSGIFTAAGTDTQYF
TGTGCCTGGAGTAGCGGGATATTTACCGCAGCGGGCACAGATACGCAGTATTTT
>.|TRBV27|15|.|TRBJ1-1
CASSLQQGLNTEAFF
TGTGCCAGCAGTTTACAACAGGGCTTGAACACTGAAGCTTTCTTT
>.|TRBV19|14|.|TRBJ2-7
CASSTGSRTYEQYF
TGTGCCAGTAGCACAGGGTCTAGAACCTACGAGCAGTACTTC
>.|TRBV27|15|TRBD1|TRBJ2-7
CASSPRDRSGYEQYF
TGTGCCAGCAGCCCCAGGGACAGGAGCGGTTACGAGCAGTACTTC
>.|TRBV7-6|15|TRBD1|TRBJ1-6
CASSLADRGDSPLHF
TGTGCCAGCAGCTTAGCTGACAGGGGGGATTCACCCCTCCACTTT
>.|TRBV28|15|TRBD1|TRBJ1-2
CASRKTGGGNYGYTF
TGTGCCAGCAGAAAGACAGGGGGGGGAAACTATGGCTACACCTTC
>.|TRBV18|15|TRBD1|TRBJ1-2
CASSLEGQGLYGYTF
TGTGCCAGCTCACTAGAGGGACAGGGGCTCTATGGCTACACCTTC
>.|TRBV24-1|15|.|TRBJ1-5
CATSDSTGGNQPQHF
TGTGCCACCAGTGACTCGACGGGGGGGAATCAGCCCCAGCATTTT
>few|TRBV5-4|15|.|TRBJ1-1
CASSRDSLSGTEAFF
TGTGCCAGCAGCCGGGACTCCTTAAGTGGGACTGAAGCTTTCTTT
>.|TRBV18|15|TRBD1|TRBJ1-2
CASSPGQGPNYGYTF
TGTGCCAGCTCACCAGGACAGGGACCAAACTATGGCTACACCTTC
>.|TRBV5-8|18|TRBD1|TRBJ1-5
CASSLATPGTGSNQPQHF
TGTGCCAGCAGCTTGGCGACCCCCGGGACAGGGTCTAATCAGCCCCAGCATTTT
>.|TRBV19|14|TRBD1|TRBJ1-2
CASSMRTGDYGYTF
TGTGCCAGTAGTATGAGAACAGGGGACTATGGCTACACCTTC
>once|TRBV10-3|14|TRBD2|TRBJ2-5
CAISESEGEGTQYF
TGTGCCATCAGTGAGTCAGAAGGGGAGGGGACCCAGTACTTC
>.|TRBV10-3|18|.|TRBJ1-2
CAISESFGQALFNYGYTF
TGTGCCATCAGTGAGTCGTTTGGGCAGGCCCTTTTTAACTATGGCTACACCTTC
>.|TRBV5-1|15|.|TRBJ2-1
CASSLELATYNEQFF
TGCGCCAGCAGCTTGGAGCTAGCCACATACAATGAGCAGTTCTTC
>.|TRBV21-1|18|.|TRBJ1-5
CASSIITLQGAIHQPQHF
TGTGCCAGCAGCATCATTACATTACAGGGGGCGATACATCAGCCCCAGCATTTT
>.|TRBV28|13|.|TRBJ2-2
CASSRDVPGELFF
TGTGCCAGCAGCCGAGATGTCCCCGGGGAGCTGTTTTTT
>.|TRBV6-5|10|.|TRBJ2-7
CATGQGKQYF
TGTGCCACCGGTCAGGGCAAGCAGTACTTC
>.|TRBV10-3|14|TRBD2|TRBJ2-1
CAMGGLAAGNEQFF
TGTGCCATGGGGGGACTAGCGGCGGGTAATGAGCAGTTCTTC
>.|TRBV21-1|19|.|TRBJ2-1
CASRGGGDPTSLSYNEQFF
TGTGCCAGCAGAGGGGGAGGGGATCCCACCTCGCTATCCTACAATGAGCAGTTCTTC
>.|TRBV18|15|TRBD1|TRBJ1-2
CASSPPLAGGSGYTF
TGTGCCAGCTCACCACCGCTGGCAGGGGGCAGCGGCTACACCTTC
>once|TRBV28|14|TRBD1|TRBJ2-7
CASSLKGAPYEQYF
TGTGCCAGCAGTTTAAAGGGGGCCCCCTACGAGCAGTACTTC
>.|TRBV5-1|16|TRBD1|TRBJ2-3
CASSKGQGISTDTQYF
TGCGCCAGCAGCAAGGGACAGGGGATCAGCACAGATACGCAGTATTTT
>.|TRBV6-5|12|.|TRBJ1-1
CASSPWGSEAFF
TGTGCCAGCAGCCCATGGGGCAGTGAAGCTTTCTTT
>.|TRBV21-1|15|.|TRBJ1-1
CASSKARQGNTEAFF
TGTGCCAGCAGCAAAGCGCGACAAGGGAACACTGAAGCTTTCTTT
>.|TRBV11-1|13|.|TRBJ2-1
CASSFEGNGEQFF
TGTGCCAGCAGCTTCGAGGGTAACGGTGAGCAGTTCTTC
>once|TRBV7-2|14|TRBD2|TRBJ2-7
CASSPRTSVHEQYF
TGTGCCAGCAGCCCCCGGACTAGCGTCCACGAGCAGTACTTC
>.|TRBV5-1|17|TRBD2|TRBJ2-1
CASSFTPGLASYNEQFF
TGCGCCAGCAGCTTTACCCCCGGACTAGCATCCTACAATGAGCAGTTCTTC
>.|TRBV11-2|13|.|TRBJ1-4
CASSWTVNEKLFF
TGTGCCAGCAGCTGGACTGTTAATGAAAAACTGTTTTTT
>.|TRBV28|15|TRBD1|TRBJ1-4
CASSSPGQGNEKLFF
TGTGCCAGCAGTTCGCCGGGACAGGGAAATGAAAAACTGTTTTTT
>.|TRBV28|17|.|TRBJ1-2
CASSPYPGGENWYGYTF
TGTGCCAGCAGTCCATACCCCGGTGGGGAGAATTGGTATGGCTACACCTTC
>.|TRBV28|14|.|TRBJ1-1
CASSLGVRNTEAFF
TGTGCCAGCAGTCTAGGGGTTAGGAACACTGAAGCTTTCTTT
>.|TRBV10-3|13|TRBD1|TRBJ1-2
CAIDREGGYGYTF
TGTGCCATAGACAGGGAAGGAGGCTATGGCTACACCTTC
>.|TRBV3-1/TRBV3-2|15|TRBD1|TRBJ1-2
CASSQRGTGGFGYTF
TGTGCCAGCAGCCAAAGAGGGACAGGGGGGTTCGGCTACACCTTC
>.|TRBV7-8|14|TRBD1|TRBJ1-1
CASSGRTGRTEAFF
TGTGCCAGCAGCGGTCGGACAGGGAGGACTGAAGCTTTCTTT
>.|TRBV6-4|17|TRBD2|TRBJ2-3
CASSDWGAGASTDTQYF
TGTGCCAGCAGTGACTGGGGAGCGGGGGCCAGCACAGATACGCAGTATTTT
>.|TRBV21-1|16|.|TRBJ1-2
CASSDQMDRKNYGYTF
TGTGCCAGCAGCGACCAGATGGACAGAAAGAACTATGGCTACACCTTC
>.|TRBV27|23|TRBD1|TRBJ2-6
CASSSKNPGTGFPYISGANVLTF
TGTGCCAGCAGTTCGAAAAACCCCGGGACAGGGTTTCCCTATATCTCTGGGGCCAACGTCCTGACTTTC
>.|TRBV12-5|12|.|TRBJ2-1
CASAPRGDEQFF
TGTGCTAGTGCTCCTCGAGGAGATGAGCAGTTCTTC
>.|TRBV10-3|16|TRBD2|TRBJ2-1
CAISDATSGRENEQFF
TGTGCCATCAGTGACGCGACTAGCGGGAGGGAGAATGAGCAGTTCTTC
>once|TRBV9|17|TRBD1|TRBJ1-2
CASSSYSGTGTYYGYTF
TGTGCCAGCAGCTCATATTCCGGGACAGGCACATACTATGGCTACACCTTC
>.|TRBV7-2|13|.|TRBJ1-5
CASSRSVDQPQHF
TGTGCCAGCAGCCGTAGCGTCGATCAGCCCCAGCATTTT
>.|TRBV4-3|14|.|TRBJ1-5
CASSQDRGNQPQHF
TGCGCCAGCAGCCAAGACCGTGGCAATCAGCCCCAGCATTTT
>.|TRBV2|14|TRBD1|TRBJ1-6
CARKKGAGASPLHF
TGTGCCAGAAAAAAGGGGGCAGGAGCATCACCCCTCCACTTT
>.|TRBV4-3|14|TRBD2|TRBJ2-1
CASSQESSGNEQFF
TGCGCCAGCAGCCAAGAGTCTAGCGGCAATGAGCAGTTCTTC
>.|TRBV19|16|TRBD1|TRBJ1-5
CASSRRDRGTRQPQHF
TGTGCCAGTAGCCGGCGGGACAGGGGGACGCGTCAGCCCCAGCATTTT
>.|TRBV5-1|15|TRBD2|TRBJ2-1
CASSLGPGGPDEQFF
TGCGCCAGCAGCCTAGGCCCGGGAGGGCCTGACGAGCAGTTCTTC
>once|TRBV2|15|.|TRBJ1-1
CASSERWGENTEAFF
TGTGCCAGCAGTGAAAGGTGGGGCGAGAACACTGAAGCTTTCTTT